Following are 21 T cell receptor beta chains from one sample sequenced in a study of T cell responses to AZD1222 COVID-19 vaccine. Measured with immunoSEQ multiplex PCR; TCRdb has only the in-frame clones, and not every one. The data contain 150,000 to 160,000 clones, roughly 90% of them singletons. Sample: peripheral blood, taken 28 days after the second AZD1222 dose. These receptors came from an adult who received the AZD1222 COVID-19 vaccine.

The chain is built from TRBV3-1 (or the pseudogene TRBV3-2) and TRBJ1-4, with D possibly matching TRBD1 (5 bases). Germline-derived CDR1 and CDR2 are LGHDT and YNNKEL (reference sequence). The CDR3 is made up of 14 amino acids. The ends were cut back, 1 base at V and 8 bases at J, with 11 bases in the middle. CDR3 DNA: TGTGCCAGCAGCCAAGTCCAGGGAACGGAAAAACTGTTTTTT. Residues: CASSQVQGTEKLFF.

This chain links TRBV3-1 (or the pseudogene TRBV3-2) with TRBJ1-6; the D gene is possibly TRBD1 (5 bases). CDR1 and CDR2 (germline): LGHDT, YNNKEL (reference sequence). The CDR3 contains 16 residues. Trimming removed 2 bases at V and 4 bases at J, with 12 bases between. CDR3 residues: CASSQTGRRYNSPLHF. The CDR3 region has the DNA TGTGCCAGCAGCCAAACAGGACGGAGGTATAATTCACCCCTCCACTTT.

The chain combines TRBV5-8 with TRBJ1-6; weak D call: TRBD1 (5 bases). The CDR3 runs 16 residues. V gave up 2 bases and J gave up 2 bases, with 11 bases separating them. CDR1 and CDR2 (germline): SGHTS, YDEGEE. CDR3: CASSFGGRTYNSPLHF. The CDR3 coding sequence is TGTGCCAGCAGCTTCGGGGGGAGGACCTATAATTCACCCCTCCACTTT.

The V and J genes are TRBV27 and TRBJ1-4; D gene uncertain. The CDR3 spans 16 residues. CDR1 is MNHEY and CDR2 is SMNVEV in the germline V gene (reference sequence). Trimming removed 5 bases at V and 0 bases at J, with 13 bases between. The DNA of the CDR3 is TGTGCCAGCAGTCCCCGGGTCTTCTCAACTAATGAAAAACTGTTTTTT. Translated: CASSPRVFSTNEKLFF. Full variable domain (outside the CDR3, taken from reference TRBV27 and TRBJ1-4): EAQVTQNPRYLITVTGKKLTVTCSQNMNHEYMSWYRQDPGLGLRQIYYSMNVEVTDKGDVPEGYKVSRKEKRNFPLILESPSPNQTSLYFCASSPRVFSTNEKLFFGSGTQLSVL.

This chain links TRBV6-1 with TRBJ1-1; D unresolved. V was shortened by 1 base and J by 0 bases, with 18 bases between the two germline ends. The germline V gene encodes CDR1 MNHNS and CDR2 SASEGT. The CDR3 length is 18 residues. The CDR3 loop reads CASSEVGGLQLMNTEAFF. CDR3 nucleotides: TGTGCCAGCAGTGAAGTAGGCGGATTACAACTCATGAACACTGAAGCTTTCTTT.

The chain employs TRBV11-3 and TRBJ2-3, with TRBD2 matching over 12 bases. After removal of 5 bases from V and 1 base from J, the junction contained 4 bases not matched to a gene. The CDR3 covers 16 residues. Germline V CDR1 and CDR2: SGHNT, YENEEA. The CDR3 sequence: CASSRTSGIGTDTQYF. The CDR3 DNA is TGTGCCAGCAGCCGGACTAGCGGGATCGGCACAGATACGCAGTATTTT.

This rearrangement joins TRBV6-5 to TRBJ2-7, with 7 bases identical to TRBD1. The CDR3 covers 12 residues. The germline gives CDR1 MNHEY, CDR2 SVGAGI. CDR3 sequence: CAMRQGATKQYF. The CDR3 DNA reads TGTGCTATGAGACAGGGCGCTACGAAGCAGTACTTC.

This chain connects TRBV18 to TRBJ2-7, with a weak D call TRBD1 (6 bases). CDR3 length: 18 amino acids. V was trimmed by 4 bases and J by 4 bases, leaving 26 bases between them. The germline gives CDR1 KGHSH, CDR2 LQKENI. The CDR3 is CASSLGTPDLLGPYEQYF. As DNA, the CDR3 is TGTGCCAGCTCACTAGGGACACCTGACCTACTTGGGCCTTACGAGCAGTACTTC.

The chain combines TRBV11-2 with TRBJ2-2; TRBD2 agrees at 7 bases. Germline V gives CDR1 SGHAT, CDR2 FQNNGV. This CDR3 is 16 amino acids long. V dropped 4 bases and J dropped 1; count of bases not matched to a gene: 6. CDR3: CASSSGAGVNTGELFF. The CDR3 DNA follows: TGTGCCAGCAGCTCGGGCGCGGGGGTGAACACCGGGGAGCTGTTTTTT.

Here the CDR3 reads CASSLSRDGETQYF. The DNA for the CDR3 is TGTGCCAGCAGTTTATCGAGGGACGGAGAGACCCAGTACTTC. This sequence joins TRBV27 and TRBJ2-5, with D possibly called TRBD1 or TRBD2 (5 bases each). Deletions cut 0 bases from V and 4 bases from J, with 9 bases between. The CDR3 has 14 amino acids. Looked up from germline, CDR1 is MNHEY and CDR2 is SMNVEV (reference sequence).

The rearrangement joins TRBV19 to TRBJ2-1; 9 bases agree with TRBD1. The CDR3 totals 15 residues. Trimming at V came to 4 bases and at J to 8 bases, leaving 9 bases not matched to a gene. CDR1 and CDR2 (germline): LNHDA, SQIVND (reference sequence). The CDR3 loop is CASSTYRTGADEQFF. CDR3 nucleotides: TGTGCCAGTAGTACCTACCGGACAGGGGCGGATGAGCAGTTCTTC.

The chain carries TRBV5-1 and TRBJ2-7; D may be TRBD1 (6 bases). In germline, CDR1 is SGHRS, CDR2 YFSETQ. The CDR3 runs 17 residues. V was pared by 4 bases and J by 1 base, with 21 bases between. CDR3 DNA: TGCGCCAGCAGCGTTTACCCTTACAGGGTTGGGTCCTACGAGCAGTACTTC. Its translation is CASSVYPYRVGSYEQYF.

The V gene is TRBV25-1, the J gene TRBJ1-4, with a tentative D call TRBD1 (5 bases). V shed 8 bases and J shed 6 bases, with 10 bases lying between them. This CDR3 has 12 amino acids. Per the germline V gene, CDR1 is MGHDK and CDR2 is SYGVNS. CDR3 DNA: TGTGCCAGCGGACAACGCCATGAAAAACTGTTTTTT. Translated: CASGQRHEKLFF. Combining the CDR3 with reference TRBV25-1 and TRBJ1-4 gives the whole variable domain EADIYQTPRYLVIGTGKKITLECSQTMGHDKMYWYQQDPGMELHLIHYSYGVNSTEKGDLSSESTVSRIRTEHFPLTLESARPSHTSQYLCASGQRHEKLFFGSGTQLSVL.

J is TRBJ1-4 and V is TRBV18; 10 bases are a match to TRBD1. CDR1 is KGHSH and CDR2 is LQKENI in the germline V gene. Germline trimming cut 3 bases from V and 0 bases from J; bases unmatched to any gene: 7. The CDR3 loop spans 18 amino acids. CDR3 DNA: TGTGCCAGCTCACCCCGGGACAGGGGCTATGCAACTAATGAAAAACTGTTTTTT. This gives the protein CASSPRDRGYATNEKLFF. Based on the CDR3 plus reference TRBV18 and TRBJ1-4, the full variable domain is NAGVMQNPRHLVRRRGQEARLRCSPMKGHSHVYWYRQLPEEGLKFMVYLQKENIIDESGMPKERFSAEFPKEGPSILRIQQVVRGDSAAYFCASSPRDRGYATNEKLFFGSGTQLSVL.

The rearrangement uses TRBV28 and TRBJ2-7; maybe TRBD1 (6 bases). Germline V gives CDR1 MDHEN, CDR2 SYDVKM. Trimming removed 5 bases from V and 3 bases from J, with 14 bases in between. This CDR3 region has 14 residues. CDR3 residues: CASSPRTEHYEQYF. As DNA, the CDR3 is TGTGCCAGCAGTCCGCGGACAGAGCACTACGAGCAGTACTTC.

The chain links TRBV7-2 to TRBJ1-1; possible D gene TRBD1, 6 bases. V lost 6 bases and J lost 10, with 18 bases in between. The CDR3 runs to 13 residues. Germline-derived CDR1 and CDR2 are SGHTA and FQGNSA. In DNA, the CDR3 is TGTGCCAGCAGTCTAAGAGGACAGAACGTAGCTTTCTTT. Its protein product is CASSLRGQNVAFF.

The chain combines TRBV7-8 with TRBJ2-2; no clear D gene. Germline CDR1 is SGHVS and CDR2 is FQNEAQ. The CDR3 contains 17 residues. Trimming cost V 0 bases and J 1 base, with 12 bases left between them. The CDR3 nucleotides read TGTGCCAGCAGCTTAGCGATGAGGAACTTGAACACCGGGGAGCTGTTTTTT. Encoded protein: CASSLAMRNLNTGELFF.

V is TRBV6-4 and J is TRBJ2-3; 9 bases align to TRBD2. Per the germline V gene, CDR1 is MRHNA and CDR2 is SNTAGT. The CDR3 contains 17 residues. Germline trimming cut 6 bases from V and 5 bases from J; bases unmatched to any gene: 15. CDR3 nucleotide sequence: TGTGCCAGCAGCCAAGGGGTAGGCGGGGGGGCTCGAGATACGCAGTATTTT. Protein: CASSQGVGGGARDTQYF.

The rearrangement uses TRBV3-1 (or the pseudogene TRBV3-2) and TRBJ1-2; D not resolved. Germline assignment: CDR1 LGHDT and CDR2 YNNKEL (reference sequence). The CDR3 has 13 amino acids. V lost 0 bases to trimming and J lost 6 bases, with 8 bases between them. CDR3 sequence: CASSQETGDGYTF. For the CDR3, the DNA is TGTGCCAGCAGCCAAGAAACCGGTGATGGCTACACCTTC.

Only one count was recorded for this clone. The rearrangement links TRBV11-3 to TRBJ2-1, with D unclear. The germline V gene encodes CDR1 SGHNT and CDR2 YENEEA. Trimming stripped 5 bases from V and 6 bases from J, with 14 bases between. This CDR3 spans 14 amino acids. The CDR3 loop is CASSPEWGSNEQFF. In DNA, the CDR3 is TGTGCCAGCAGCCCCGAGTGGGGTTCCAATGAGCAGTTCTTC.

V is TRBV6-2 or TRBV6-3 and J is TRBJ1-5; D not resolved. The CDR3 is 14 amino acids. The germline CDR1 and CDR2 sequences are MNHEY and SVGEGT. The V gene lost 1 base and the J gene lost 5 bases, with 9 bases spanning the gap. The CDR3 DNA reads as TGTGCCAGCAGTTACTGGACGGACGATCAGCCCCAGCATTTT. Amino acids: CASSYWTDDQPQHF.